This entry lists 13 T cell receptor beta chains sequenced from one sample in a study of blood T cells in healthy people across ages. The second PCR ran about 6 to 12 cycles with a sample-barcoded 5' primer and J-beta primers. TCRdb reprocessed the 5' RACE reads via MiXCR and lists one record per CDR3 protein. Here the sample spans about 750,000 distinct CDR3 sequences, roughly 53% being singletons. The sample consisted of blood. The receptors here all came from an elderly man in good health.

This clonotype has only one observation. The chain recombines TRBV28 with TRBJ2-7, with D tentatively TRBD1 (5 bases). CDR3 length: 18 amino acids. V shed 3 bases and J shed 3 bases, with 24 bases lying between them. The germline CDR1 and CDR2 sequences are MDHEN and SYDVKM. The CDR3 loop reads CASSFESLGLDIGYEQYF. CDR3 in DNA: TGTGCCAGCAGTTTTGAAAGTCTGGGCCTGGACATAGGCTACGAGCAGTACTTC. Combining the CDR3 with reference TRBV28 and TRBJ2-7 gives the whole variable domain DVKVTQSSRYLVKRTGEKVFLECVQDMDHENMFWYRQDPGLGLRLIYFSYDVKMKEKGDIPEGYSVSREKKERFSLILESASTNQTSMYLCASSFESLGLDIGYEQYFGPGTRLTVT.

The chain employs TRBV7-2 and TRBJ2-5; no reliable D call. Gene TRBJ2-7 matches the end of the DNA better, so the J call may be wrong. CDR1 and CDR2 from the germline V gene are SGHTA and FQGNSA. The CDR3 loop spans 13 amino acids. The CDR3 nucleotides are TGTGCCAGCAGCGCACGGTTAGTCCACGAGCAGTACTTC. Its protein is CASSARLVHEQYF.

The chain couples TRBV20-1 to TRBJ2-3; D tentatively reads TRBD1 or TRBD2 (5 bases each). V dropped 3 bases and J dropped 5 bases, with 12 bases sitting between them. The CDR3 totals 13 residues. The germline CDR1 and CDR2 sequences are DFQATT and SNEGSKA (reference sequence). The CDR3 loop reads CSARGPAVDTQYF. The CDR3 DNA sequence: TGCAGTGCTAGGGGACCAGCGGTAGATACGCAGTATTTT.

V and J are TRBV5-6 and TRBJ2-1, with 7 positions matching TRBD2. The CDR3 spans 18 residues. The ends lost 3 bases at V and 2 bases at J; junction bases unmatched: 14. Per germline, CDR1 SGHDT and CDR2 YYEEEE. The CDR3 coding sequence is TGTGCCAGCAGCTCCCGCGGTGGGGCGGGAGTCGCCTACAATGAGCAGTTCTTC. Amino acids: CASSSRGGAGVAYNEQFF. Drawing the rest from reference TRBV5-6 and TRBJ2-1, the complete variable domain is DAGVTQSPTHLIKTRGQQVTLRCSPKSGHDTVSWYQQALGQGPQFIFQYYEEEERQRGNFPDRFSGHQFPNYSSELNVNALLLGDSALYLCASSSRGGAGVAYNEQFFGPGTRLTVL.

The chain recombines TRBV7-2 with TRBJ2-3; D remains ambiguous. Germline V gene sequence: CDR1 SGHTA, CDR2 FQGNSA. This CDR3 spans 15 amino acids. Trimming took 1 base from V and 1 from J, leaving 9 bases between them. CDR3 sequence reads: CASSLVGDGTDTQYF. DNA for the CDR3: TGTGCCAGCAGCTTAGTTGGAGACGGCACAGATACGCAGTATTTT.

Only a few counts were recorded for this clonotype. The rearrangement uses TRBV6-6 and TRBJ2-3; the D gene is possibly TRBD1 (5 bases). This CDR3 is built from 16 residues. The germline V gene encodes CDR1 MNHNY and CDR2 SVGAGI (reference sequence). V shed 2 bases and J shed 0 bases, with 12 bases lying between them. The CDR3 is CASSYGADPSTDTQYF. In nucleotides, the CDR3 is TGTGCCAGCAGTTACGGGGCGGATCCTAGCACAGATACGCAGTATTTT.

The CDR3 here is CATRNLGPQETQYF. Written as DNA, the CDR3 is TGTGCCACCAGGAATTTAGGCCCCCAAGAGACCCAGTACTTC. The rearrangement links TRBV15 to TRBJ2-5; D gene ambiguous. This CDR3 is built from 14 residues. Per germline, CDR1 LNHNV and CDR2 YYDKDF (reference sequence). The V gene lost 6 bases and the J gene lost 1 base, with 12 bases spanning the gap.

The chain recombines TRBV10-3 with TRBJ2-1; 9 bases are a match to TRBD1. Germline values: CDR1 ENHRY, CDR2 SYGVKD. With V trimmed by 3 bases and J by 3 bases, 6 bases remained unmatched. This CDR3 spans 16 amino acids. The chain's CDR3 is CAISDLGTGYYNEQFF. DNA for the CDR3: TGTGCCATCAGTGACCTCGGGACAGGGTACTACAATGAGCAGTTCTTC.

The rearrangement uses TRBV6-5 and TRBJ1-1; the D gene is possibly TRBD1 (5 bases). CDR1 and CDR2 (germline): MNHEY, SVGAGI. Trimming stripped 5 bases from V and 2 bases from J, with 12 bases between. The CDR3 length is 14 residues. DNA of the CDR3: TGTGCCAGCAGTCACCCTACAGGAAACACTGAAGCTTTCTTT. It yields the protein CASSHPTGNTEAFF.

Only a few counts were recorded for this clonotype. One junction end does not reproduce the germline sequence, and a read error may be involved. The rearrangement joins TRBV7-3 to TRBJ2-3; no reliable D call. The CDR3 extends over 13 amino acids. CDR1 SGHTA and CDR2 FQGTGA come from the germline V gene. Written as DNA, the CDR3 is TGTGCCAGCAGTTTAACCTCGGGAGATACGCAGTATTTT. This gives the protein CASSLTSGDTQYF.

The rearrangement uses TRBV6-1 and TRBJ2-1; D not resolved. The CDR3 has 16 amino acids. Germline V gives CDR1 MNHNS, CDR2 SASEGT. Trimming shortened V by 0 bases and J by 0 bases, and 9 bases separated the two germline ends. CDR3 bases: TGTGCCAGCAGTGAAGCGCCACAAGGCTCCTACAATGAGCAGTTCTTC. Its protein product is CASSEAPQGSYNEQFF.

The V and J genes are TRBV7-6 and TRBJ2-5; D is unresolved. The CDR3 has 13 residues. V lost 5 bases and J lost 2, with 9 bases in between. Per the germline V gene, CDR1 is SGHVS and CDR2 is FNYEAQ. CDR3 sequence reads: CASSTHNQETQYF. The CDR3 DNA sequence: TGTGCCAGCAGCACGCACAATCAAGAGACCCAGTACTTC.

V gene TRBV6-1 combines with J gene TRBJ2-7, with D unresolved. Trimming left V 6 bases short and J 0 bases short, with 6 bases between. CDR1 and CDR2 (germline): MNHNS, SASEGT. The CDR3 is 12 residues long. The CDR3 reads CASSGYSYEQYF. The CDR3 DNA reads as TGTGCCAGCAGCGGGTACTCCTACGAGCAGTACTTC.